The source of this T cell receptor beta chain is a study of PD-1 blockade in classical Hodgkin lymphoma (dated by TCRdb to between 2020 and 2021). Some background on the complete study: Nivolumab dosing was 3 mg/kg intravenously every 2 weeks, continuing until either disease progression or unacceptable toxicity. To define a peripheral blood immune signature of response to PD-1 blockade in classical Hodgkin lymphoma, the study combined TCR beta sequencing with CyTOF.

The time point label on this specimen signifies: cycle 4 day 1 (C4D1), after about 6 weeks of nivolumab. Every trial patient had relapsed following autologous stem cell transplantation, and prior brentuximab vedotin exposure was what differed among cohorts A, B and C. The trial cohort comprised 56 patients with relapsed/refractory classical Hodgkin lymphoma whose best overall responses were complete response, partial response or progressive disease. Trial patients were treated with single-agent nivolumab in the multi-cohort phase II CheckMate 205 trial. An independent review committee assessed best overall response by applying the 2007 International Working Group response criteria. Trial PBMCs were collected just before the start of nivolumab (C1D1) and during therapy at cycle 2 day 1 and cycle 4 day 1. Peripheral blood was collected in 8 mL Vacutainer Cell Preparation Tubes, from which PBMCs were isolated by centrifugation and then cryopreserved.

The cysteine opens and the phenylalanine closes a CDR3 of 18 amino acids. Solely the CDR3 DNA is kept, with 54 bases framed from the first base. The germline V gene specifies SGHTA as CDR1 and FQGNSA as CDR2. V loses 2 bases at its end and J loses 4 bases; junction bases beyond the gene matches: 11. Comments on this clone: It has no known antigen specificity. No much larger clone exists at a distance of one base, and base qualities are not known.

Overall study results and their limits: Newly diagnosed patients were reported to have lower baseline TCR diversity than healthy donors, and relapsed/refractory patients were reported to have lower baseline TCR diversity still. Trial patients with a complete response had baseline diversity similar to that of newly diagnosed patients, while partial responders and progressors had significantly lower diversity. A significant rise by C4D1 was seen in CD4+ but not CD8+ TCR diversity (p=0.0027 vs p=0.16), with the rise being most apparent in complete responders (p=0.02). The study was limited to a single clinical trial cohort, and causes of repertoire differences, possibly disease activity or prior therapy, remained undefined. Lower diversity was observed in patients in whom nivolumab was started less than 1 year after ASCT, and these patients were excluded from later analyses so that confounding by immune reconstitution would be avoided.

The Qiagen DNeasy kit was used to extract genomic DNA from unsorted PBMCs and from the negatively selected CD4+ and CD8+ fractions. Amplification of TCR beta CDR3 regions was done by immunoSEQ multiplex PCR with primers that anneal to V and J segments. A synthetic immune receptor repertoire was used to minimize amplification bias, and remaining bias was computationally removed after sequencing. The paper's processing steps were these. Repertoire diversity was quantified as the Shannon entropy index using custom Python scripts. Unsorted, CD4+ and CD8+ repertoires were examined separately, except in combined analyses, for which CD4+ and CD8+ sequences were merged in silico. Clonal expansion was defined as a frequency increase of at least 2-fold after treatment compared with C1D1, and clones undetected at baseline were assigned a pseudocount of 0.5. Clones with 0 or 1 copy at C1D1 were classified as singleton clones, and clones with 2 or more copies were classified as non-singleton clones. By matching protein sequences in sorted samples from the same patient, clones expanded in unsorted samples were annotated as CD4+, CD8+ or unknown. Wilcoxon tests on paired samples were used to test changes in diversity from C1D1 to C4D1. The clones in this table, taken by TCRdb from immuneACCESS, are in-frame only. Not every clone is retained; where verified, under half of the shortfall comes from an unresolved V gene, and the cause of the rest is unknown. Clone size and the V and J calls come from that table; the DNA yielded D and trimming. The sample has roughly 100,000 clones on record, about 93% of them singletons. The ten largest account for around 2% of the sample.

Source: peripheral blood mononuclear cells (PBMCs), taken before the fourth cycle of nivolumab. The sequence was collected from a human donor with classical Hodgkin lymphoma. The receptor chain draws on TRBV7-2 and TRBJ2-1, with 10 bases in between that match TRBD2. The CDR3 reads as follows: CASSLTLLAGQWYNEQFF. The sequenced DNA: TGTGCCAGCAGCTTAACGCTACTAGCGGGACAATGGTACAATGAGCAGTTCTTC.